Below, 27 T cell receptor beta chains from the same sample are listed, as sequenced in a study of identical twins. One entry per CDR3 protein results from TCRdb running MiXCR on the 5' RACE reads. The table lists roughly 280,000 distinct CDR3 sequences, less than 9.5% of them singletons. The same sample was also studied in work on yellow fever vaccine responses in identical twins.

The sequenced material came from CD8+ T cells sorted from blood. These receptors all stem from a woman between 18 and 29 years old in good health.

This clonotype was recorded at least ten times. The chain recombines TRBV6-1 with TRBJ1-2, with TRBD1 matching 8 bases. Germline CDR1 is MNHNS and CDR2 is SASEGT. J lost 7 bases, V lost 7 bases, and 23 bases had no gene match. The length of the CDR3 is 18 residues. As DNA, the CDR3 is TGTGCCAGCATCCCAAATCCTAACGACAGGGGAAAAGGTAGTGGCTACACCTTC. This sequence encodes CASIPNPNDRGKGSGYTF.

This clonotype came up many times. The V gene is TRBV29-1, the J gene TRBJ2-6; D call uncertain. Per germline, CDR1 SQVTM and CDR2 ANQGSEA. V shed 5 bases and J shed 1 base, with 3 bases lying between them. CDR3 length equals 12 residues. In DNA, the CDR3 is TGCAGCGTTTTGTCTGGGGCCAACGTCCTGACTTTC. Translating gives CSVLSGANVLTF.

This clonotype was seen once. This sequence joins TRBV3-1 and TRBJ2-7, with TRBD1 matching over 9 bases. Looked up from germline, CDR1 is LGHDT and CDR2 is YNNKEL (reference sequence). J gave up 5 bases and V 4 bases, and 6 bases lay outside the gene matches. This CDR3 is 14 amino acids long. The CDR3 region has the DNA TGTGCCAGCAGCCGCCTCCGGGACAGGGACGAGCAGTACTTC. Amino acid sequence: CASSRLRDRDEQYF.

This clonotype was observed many times. CDR3 nucleotide sequence: TGCGCCAGCAGCCAAGATCAGTCGATTGACGGGGAGCTGTTTTTT. This codes for CASSQDQSIDGELFF. The V call is TRBV4-3, the J call TRBJ2-2; D is ambiguous. CDR1 and CDR2 (germline): LGHNA, YSLEER. The CDR3 covers 15 residues. The V end was cut by 0 bases, the J end by 7 bases, with 12 bases between.

The sample holds many counts of this clonotype. V is TRBV5-6 and J is TRBJ1-5; D ambiguous. The CDR3 is made up of 14 amino acids. Trimming removed 1 base from V and 2 bases from J, with 7 bases in between. Germline lookup yields CDR1 SGHDT and CDR2 YYEEEE. CDR3 region: CASSLIGGNQPQHF. CDR3 bases: TGTGCCAGCAGCTTGATCGGGGGCAATCAGCCCCAGCATTTT.

At least ten counts were recorded for this clonotype. V and J are TRBV5-1 and TRBJ2-7, with TRBD2 matching 13 bases. CDR1 and CDR2 (germline): SGHRS, YFSETQ. CDR3 size: 19 residues. With V trimmed by 4 bases and J by 5 bases, 18 bases remained unmatched. The CDR3 nucleotides are TGCGCCAGCAGCCCGTTGGGAGGACTAGCGGGAGTGGGGTTCGACGAGCAGTACTTC. Amino acid sequence: CASSPLGGLAGVGFDEQYF.

Of note for this clonotype: The germline gene is not matched at one end of the junction; a read error may be the cause. The chain employs TRBV7-9 and TRBJ2-5; no clear D gene. The germline gives CDR1 SEHNR, CDR2 FQNEAQ (reference sequence). This CDR3 spans 17 amino acids. The CDR3 sequence: CASTLPSRQSLQETQYF. Here the CDR3 DNA reads TGTGCCAGCACCTTACCCAGTCGGCAGTCCCTTCAAGAGACCCAGTACTTC.

This clonotype was seen a few times. This chain connects TRBV7-9 to TRBJ2-1; D gene ambiguous. The CDR3 is 13 residues long. Trimming left V 5 bases short and J 4 bases short, with 9 bases between. From germline, CDR1 is SEHNR and CDR2 FQNEAQ (reference sequence). CDR3 sequence reads: CASSGALYNEQFF. The CDR3 nucleotides are TGTGCCAGCAGCGGCGCGTTATACAATGAGCAGTTCTTC.

The sample holds a few counts of this clonotype. The chain is built from TRBV24-1 and TRBJ2-1, with TRBD2 matching over 14 bases. The ends lost 2 bases at V and 1 base at J; junction bases unmatched: 6. The CDR3 consists of 19 residues. Germline lookup yields CDR1 KGHDR and CDR2 SFDVKD. The CDR3 DNA follows: TGTGCCACCAGTGATTGGGGGACTAGCGGGAGTGGGTCCTACAATGAGCAGTTCTTC. This translates into CATSDWGTSGSGSYNEQFF.

A few counts support this clonotype. The chain has TRBV7-9 and TRBJ2-1; 9 bases fit TRBD2. The J segment lost 10 bases and the V segment lost 3 bases, leaving 10 bases of the junction unmatched. The CDR3 consists of 15 residues. Germline V gene lookup returns CDR1 SEHNR and CDR2 FQNEAQ (reference sequence). The CDR3 loop is CASSFAGGPVWEQFF. CDR3 coding DNA: TGTGCCAGCAGCTTTGCGGGAGGGCCGGTTTGGGAGCAGTTCTTC.

About this clonotype: This could be a read error, since a much larger clone is one nucleotide away. The V and J genes are TRBV25-1 and TRBJ2-7; TRBD2 matches at 13 bases. The germline V gene has CDR1 MGHDK and CDR2 SYGVNS. With 4 bases clipped from V and 2 bases from J, the junction kept 2 bases outside the gene matches. This CDR3 spans 15 amino acids. CDR3 bases: TGTGCCAGCAGTGGGGGACTAGCGGGGACCTACGAGCAGTACTTC. Its translation: CASSGGLAGTYEQYF.

The chain uses TRBV7-6 and TRBJ2-1; D possibly corresponds to TRBD2 (6 bases). Germline CDR1 reads SGHVS; CDR2 reads FNYEAQ. The CDR3 has 15 residues. Trimming cost V 5 bases and J 4 bases, with 15 bases left between them. The CDR3 coding sequence is TGTGCCAGCAGCCTGCGGGGCCCCCCATACAATGAGCAGTTCTTC. Translating it yields CASSLRGPPYNEQFF.

This clonotype was counted between two and nine times. The chain combines TRBV7-9 with TRBJ2-5; D uncertain. The CDR3 spans 13 residues. V lost 6 bases and J 7 bases, leaving 15 bases between the germline ends. Germline CDR1 SEHNR, CDR2 FQNEAQ (reference sequence). CDR3 nucleotides: TGTGCCAGCAGACGTCTCGAGACGGGGACCCAGTACTTC. As protein: CASRRLETGTQYF.

The chain links TRBV6-5 to TRBJ1-6, with 7 bases aligning to TRBD1. CDR1 and CDR2 (germline): MNHEY, SVGAGI. The ends lost 2 bases at V and 9 bases at J; junction bases unmatched: 7. The CDR3 spans 15 residues. CDR3 sequence reads: CASSYGRDRASPLHF. The DNA for the CDR3 is TGTGCCAGCAGTTACGGGAGAGACAGGGCTTCACCCCTCCACTTT.

The chain recombines TRBV6-5 with TRBJ1-5, with TRBD1 as a possible D gene (5 bases). Germline V gene sequence: CDR1 MNHEY, CDR2 SVGAGI. CDR3 length: 11 residues. Trimming removed 6 bases from V and 12 bases from J, with 12 bases in between. The CDR3 nucleotides are TGTGCCAGCAGCTCCGGAGGGGTCCAGCATTTT. Translated, it gives CASSSGGVQHF.

The table lists this clonotype with many counts. The chain uses TRBV6-5 and TRBJ2-5, with D perhaps matching TRBD2 (6 bases). The CDR3 totals 15 residues. V was shortened by 0 bases and J by 5 bases, with 13 bases between the two germline ends. The germline CDR1 and CDR2 sequences are MNHEY and SVGAGI. The CDR3 protein is CASSYSGGARETQYF. CDR3 nucleotide sequence: TGTGCCAGCAGTTACTCTGGAGGGGCTCGTGAGACCCAGTACTTC.

There are many counts of this clonotype. This sequence joins TRBV5-1 and TRBJ2-2, with no clear D. V dropped 0 bases and J dropped 4 bases, with 7 bases sitting between them. The CDR3 runs to 14 residues. Germline V gene data show CDR1 as SGHRS and CDR2 as YFSETQ. The CDR3 loop reads CASSLEISTGELFF. As DNA, the CDR3 is TGCGCCAGCAGCTTGGAAATAAGCACCGGGGAGCTGTTTTTT.

This clonotype turned up a few times. This rearrangement joins TRBV5-1 to TRBJ2-5; the D call may be TRBD1 or TRBD2 (5 bases each). CDR1 and CDR2 (germline): SGHRS, YFSETQ. Trimming shortened V by 1 base and J by 2 bases, and 12 bases separated the two germline ends. CDR3 size: 15 residues. CDR3 in amino acids: CASSLRPGPQETQYF. CDR3 DNA: TGCGCCAGCAGCTTGAGGCCGGGACCTCAAGAGACCCAGTACTTC.

This clonotype was detected ten times or more. The chain joins TRBV27 to TRBJ2-4, with D tentatively TRBD1 or TRBD2 (5 bases each). Germline CDR1 and CDR2: MNHEY and SMNVEV (reference sequence). There are 15 residues in the CDR3. Trimming removed 8 bases from V and 4 bases from J, with 18 bases in between. CDR3 nucleotides: TGTGCCAGCGGTCCCGGGACCCATAAGAAAAACATTCAGTACTTC. It yields the protein CASGPGTHKKNIQYF.

This clonotype has a count of ten or more. This chain links TRBV11-2 with TRBJ1-4, with TRBD1 as a possible D gene (5 bases). There are 13 residues in the CDR3. Trimming left V 5 bases short and J 6 bases short, with 10 bases between. Germline V gives CDR1 SGHAT, CDR2 FQNNGV. The CDR3 DNA is TGTGCCAGCAGCCTCACAGGAGATGAAAAACTGTTTTTT. Its protein product is CASSLTGDEKLFF.

The V and J genes are TRBV28 and TRBJ2-2; D remains unclear. The germline CDR1 and CDR2 sequences are MDHEN and SYDVKM. The V end lost 2 bases, the J end lost 2 bases, and 3 bases lay between the germline ends. This CDR3 spans 13 amino acids. CDR3: CASSLRNTGELFF. For the CDR3, the DNA is TGTGCCAGCAGTTTACGAAACACCGGGGAGCTGTTTTTT.

This clonotype came up a few times. The chain is built from TRBV7-9 and TRBJ2-5; unclear D gene. Between the trimmed V and J ends, which lost 6 bases and 1 base, there was a span of 9 bases. Germline CDR1 is SEHNR and CDR2 is FQNEAQ (reference sequence). CDR3 length: 13 amino acids. The CDR3 nucleotides read TGTGCCAGCAGGTTTGGACCCCAAGAGACCCAGTACTTC. Encoded protein: CASRFGPQETQYF.

This clonotype has a handful of counts. The chain joins TRBV6-2 or TRBV6-3 to TRBJ2-7; 11 bases align to TRBD1. With 6 bases clipped from V and 3 bases from J, the junction kept 7 bases outside the gene matches. The CDR3 sequence is 15 residues long. Per germline, CDR1 MNHEY and CDR2 SVGEGT. CDR3 residues: CASRYPGQGVYEQYF. CDR3 DNA: TGTGCCAGCAGGTACCCGGGACAGGGGGTCTACGAGCAGTACTTC.

This clonotype was seen many times. This sequence joins TRBV28 and TRBJ2-7; weak D call: TRBD1 (6 bases). The CDR3 extends over 14 amino acids. Germline V CDR1 and CDR2: MDHEN, SYDVKM. Trimming took off 6 bases at V and 3 bases at J, with 15 bases between the two ends. CDR3 protein: CASSSGVSHYEQYF. CDR3 bases: TGTGCCAGCAGCTCAGGGGTTTCGCACTACGAGCAGTACTTC.

The CDR3: CASSVDGVGDEQFF. CDR3 sequence (DNA): TGTGCCAGCAGCGTAGACGGTGTGGGTGATGAGCAGTTCTTC. The V gene is TRBV9, the J gene TRBJ2-1; D is unclear. Germline V gene data show CDR1 as SGDLS and CDR2 as YYNGEE. CDR3 size: 14 residues. Trimming removed 0 bases from V and 8 bases from J, with 12 bases in between.

J is TRBJ2-1 and V is TRBV6-4; 9 nucleotides agree with TRBD2. The CDR3 spans 17 residues. Germline CDR1 is MRHNA and CDR2 is SNTAGT. V was pared by 4 bases and J by 1 base, with 8 bases of the junction left unmatched. CDR3 sequence (DNA): TGTGCCAGCAGTGCAATAGCGGGGGAGGGTTCCTACAATGAGCAGTTCTTC. It is translated as CASSAIAGEGSYNEQFF.

This chain joins TRBV5-1 and TRBJ2-3; 11 bases agree with TRBD2. The ends lost 5 bases at V and 4 bases at J; junction bases unmatched: 6. The CDR3 contains 15 residues. Germline CDR1 SGHRS, CDR2 YFSETQ. The CDR3 loop reads CASSSGRAFSDTQYF. The CDR3 DNA reads as TGCGCCAGCAGTAGCGGGAGGGCATTTTCAGATACGCAGTATTTT.